Below, 27 T cell receptor beta chains from the same sample are listed, as sequenced in a study of cytomegalovirus exposure and HLA in healthy donors. The PCR employed 60 Vbeta primers together with 13 Jbeta primers. Produced via immunoSEQ multiplex PCR; TCRdb's table is partial and in-frame only. The sample consists of approximately 150,000 clones, 77% of them appearing once. The sample consisted of PBMCs. Receptor source: a man aged 30 to 45 in good health and CMV-seropositive.

The chain joins TRBV4-1 to TRBJ2-5, with D possibly TRBD2 on 6 matching bases. The last part of the DNA fits TRBJ2-7 better; the J call may be wrong. CDR3 length equals 14 residues. CDR1 MGHRA and CDR2 YSYEKL come from the germline V gene. CDR3 sequence reads: CASSQPGSSYEQYF. The CDR3 nucleotides are TGCGCCAGCAGCCAACCCGGGAGCTCCTACGAGCAGTACTTC.

The V call is TRBV5-4, the J call TRBJ2-5; 9 nucleotides match TRBD1. The J call may not be correct, given that the DNA end is closer to TRBJ2-7. Looked up from germline, CDR1 is SGHNT and CDR2 is YYREEE (reference sequence). The CDR3 sequence is 16 residues long. CDR3 amino acids: CASSLVVGQGPYEQYF. CDR3 DNA: TGTGCCAGCAGCTTAGTCGTGGGACAGGGCCCCTACGAGCAGTACTTC.

J is TRBJ2-1 and V is TRBV7-6; 8 nucleotides align to TRBD1. Looked up from germline, CDR1 is SGHVS and CDR2 is FNYEAQ. The CDR3 runs to 15 residues. V lost 5 bases and J lost 0; bases outside the gene matches: 3. The CDR3 DNA follows: TGTGCCAGCAGCAGCGACAGGGGCTCCTACAATGAGCAGTTCTTC. Translation gives CASSSDRGSYNEQFF.

J is TRBJ2-7 and V is TRBV27; the match to TRBD2 covers 9 bases. Trimming removed 1 base from V and 0 bases from J; junction bases left unmatched: 4. This CDR3 is built from 16 residues. CDR1 MNHEY and CDR2 SMNVEV come from the germline V gene (reference sequence). The CDR3 nucleotides read TGTGCCAGCAGTTTATGGGCTAGCGGGGCCTCCTACGAGCAGTACTTC. It specifies CASSLWASGASYEQYF.

This sequence joins TRBV28 and TRBJ1-2; 8 nucleotides line up with TRBD1. The CDR3 totals 14 residues. Unmatched junction bases numbered 15, after V lost 11 bases and J lost 7 bases. Germline V gives CDR1 MDHEN, CDR2 SYDVKM. In nucleotides, the CDR3 is TGTGCCGTCGGACAGGGCGCCCCGTTAGGTGGCTACACCTTC. Amino acid sequence: CAVGQGAPLGGYTF.

The CDR3 spells CASSGPGQGEGVTDTQYF. The CDR3 coding sequence is TGTGCCAGCAGTGGACCGGGACAGGGGGAAGGAGTCACAGATACGCAGTATTTT. The chain is built from TRBV25-1 and TRBJ2-3, with 11 positions matching TRBD1. V shed 4 bases and J 2 bases; nucleotides not matched to a gene: 11. This CDR3 has 18 residues. The germline V gene has CDR1 MGHDK and CDR2 SYGVNS.

The chain has TRBV5-3 and TRBJ2-5; D is unclear. TRBV5-3 belongs to the ORF category, with a function that is uncertain. The CDR3 has 10 amino acids. Between the trimmed V and J ends, which lost 8 bases and 5 bases, there was a span of 7 bases. The CDR3 DNA follows: TGTGCCAGCCTATTGGAGACCCAGTACTTC. Translated, it gives CASLLETQYF.

The V gene is TRBV5-6, the J gene TRBJ2-2; 8 bases fit TRBD2. V shed 3 bases and J 6 bases; nucleotides not matched to a gene: 1. The CDR3 runs 13 residues. CDR1 is SGHDT, CDR2 YYEEEE, per germline. The CDR3 here is CASSWGLAGELFF. CDR3 in DNA: TGTGCCAGCAGCTGGGGACTAGCCGGGGAGCTGTTTTTT.

The chain joins TRBV28 to TRBJ2-5; TRBD1 matches at 11 bases. Trimming cost V 5 bases and J 5 bases; bases outside gene matches: 7. CDR1 and CDR2 from the germline V gene are MDHEN and SYDVKM. This CDR3 is 15 amino acids long. In DNA, the CDR3 is TGTGCCAGCAGTCTGCCGGACAGGGGGCCTGAGACCCAGTACTTC. Translation: CASSLPDRGPETQYF.

This clone was seen more than once but under ten times. The CDR3 coding sequence is TGTGCCAGCAGTAACAGGGATCCCACAGATACGCAGTATTTT. Translating it yields CASSNRDPTDTQYF. This sequence joins TRBV28 and TRBJ2-3, with D tentatively TRBD1 (6 bases). The germline V and J ends were trimmed by 5 bases and 2 bases, with 11 bases remaining between them. The CDR3 covers 14 residues. Germline V gene data show CDR1 as MDHEN and CDR2 as SYDVKM.

The rearrangement joins TRBV4-3 to TRBJ1-6; 8 positions match TRBD1. Germline CDR1 is LGHNA and CDR2 is YSLEER. V lost 1 base and J lost 9; bases outside the gene matches: 5. The CDR3 runs to 15 residues. The CDR3 region has the DNA TGCGCCAGCAGCCAAGTCGGACAGGGACCTTCACCCCTCCACTTT. It translates to CASSQVGQGPSPLHF.

The chain is built from TRBV25-1 and TRBJ2-5; a possible D gene is TRBD2 (7 bases). CDR1 is MGHDK, CDR2 SYGVNS, per germline. Between the trimmed V and J ends, which lost 1 base and 2 bases, there was a span of 17 bases. CDR3 length equals 17 residues. CDR3 region: CASSESEGGGGQETQYF. The CDR3 coding sequence is TGTGCCAGCAGTGAATCCGAAGGGGGGGGCGGGCAAGAGACCCAGTACTTC.

The chain combines TRBV29-1 with TRBJ2-7; 13 bases map to TRBD2. CDR3 length equals 14 residues. The V and J ends lost 6 bases and 4 bases, in that order; junction bases with no gene match: 6. Germline V gene data show CDR1 as SQVTM and CDR2 as ANQGSEA. In nucleotides, the CDR3 is TGCAGCGTGGAACTAGCGGGGGGGAGTTACGAGCAGTACTTC. It translates to CSVELAGGSYEQYF.

V and J are TRBV7-9 and TRBJ1-4; 10 nucleotides line up with TRBD1. The CDR3 runs 14 residues. Germline-derived CDR1 and CDR2 are SEHNR and FQNEAQ (reference sequence). Trimming cost V 3 bases and J 8 bases; bases outside gene matches: 3. CDR3 nucleotides: TGTGCCAGCAGCTTCGGACAGGGGGTAGAAAAACTGTTTTTT. Encoded protein: CASSFGQGVEKLFF. Full variable domain (rest looked up from reference TRBV7-9 and TRBJ1-4): DTGVSQNPRHKITKRGQNVTFRCDPISEHNRLYWYRQTLGQGPEFLTYFQNEAQLEKSRLLSDRFSAERPKGSFSTLEIQRTEQGDSAMYLCASSFGQGVEKLFFGSGTQLSVL.

The chain uses TRBV6-5 and TRBJ2-3; a possible D gene is TRBD1 (6 bases). This CDR3 has 13 amino acids. V was clipped by 6 bases and J by 4 bases, with 11 bases between them. Germline V CDR1 and CDR2: MNHEY, SVGAGI. CDR3 loop: CASRTPGADTQYF. As DNA, the CDR3 is TGTGCCAGCAGAACACCAGGGGCAGATACGCAGTATTTT.

This rearrangement joins TRBV6-5 to TRBJ2-7; TRBD1 is a possible D gene (6 bases). Trimming stripped 4 bases from V and 2 bases from J, with 12 bases between. The CDR3 covers 14 residues. Looked up from germline, CDR1 is MNHEY and CDR2 is SVGAGI. CDR3 sequence (DNA): TGTGCCAGCAGTTCTCCGGGACAACCCTACGAGCAGTACTTC. Protein product: CASSSPGQPYEQYF.

The chain recombines TRBV10-3 with TRBJ2-3; TRBD2 might be the D (6 bases). Germline CDR1 reads ENHRY; CDR2 reads SYGVKD. CDR3 length equals 13 residues. V lost 10 bases to trimming and J lost 5 bases, with 16 bases between them. The DNA of the CDR3 is TGTGCCACGGCGGGATTTAACGTAGATACGCAGTATTTT. Encoded protein: CATAGFNVDTQYF.

V and J are TRBV5-1 and TRBJ1-1, with 7 bases identical to TRBD1. The CDR3 is made up of 14 amino acids. V gave up 7 bases and J gave up 4 bases; unmatched junction bases: 10. Germline lookup yields CDR1 SGHRS and CDR2 YFSETQ. In DNA form, the CDR3 reads TGCGCCAGCGGATTAGGGGGCGCGGGCACTGAAGCTTTCTTT. The encoded protein is CASGLGGAGTEAFF. Full variable domain (rest looked up from reference TRBV5-1 and TRBJ1-1): KAGVTQTPRYLIKTRGQQVTLSCSPISGHRSVSWYQQTPGQGLQFLFEYFSETQRNKGNFPGRFSGRQFSNSRSEMNVSTLELGDSALYLCASGLGGAGTEAFFGQGTRLTVV.

V is TRBV2 and J is TRBJ2-2, with TRBD2 matching over 7 bases. V shed 8 bases, J shed 4 bases, and the junction held 4 bases outside the gene matches. CDR3 length: 13 amino acids. Germline V lookup: CDR1 SNHLY, CDR2 FYNNEI. The CDR3 DNA reads as TGTGCCAGCGCGGGGGAGGGCACCGGGGAGCTGTTTTTT. Translation gives CASAGEGTGELFF.

This rearrangement joins TRBV5-6 to TRBJ1-1; D uncertain. Germline V gene data show CDR1 as SGHDT and CDR2 as YYEEEE. V lost 4 bases and J lost 9, with 13 bases in between. CDR3 length equals 12 residues. The CDR3: CASSPRLQQAFF. As DNA, the CDR3 is TGTGCCAGCAGCCCCCGACTTCAACAAGCTTTCTTT.

The rearrangement joins TRBV5-8 to TRBJ1-1; possibly TRBD1 for D (5 bases). Germline CDR1 reads SGHTS; CDR2 reads YDEGEE. The CDR3 spans 14 residues. Trimming stripped 2 bases from V and 1 base from J, with 9 bases between. This CDR3 reads CASSLDRSNTEAFF. Written as DNA, the CDR3 is TGTGCCAGCAGCTTAGACAGATCGAACACTGAAGCTTTCTTT.

The chain is built from TRBV28 and TRBJ1-4; TRBD1 agrees at 8 bases. The CDR3 is 14 amino acids. CDR1 and CDR2 (germline): MDHEN, SYDVKM. V was clipped by 6 bases and J by 2 bases; unmatched bases: 2. The CDR3 nucleotides are TGTGCCAGCAGCAGACAGGGGACTAATGAAAAACTGTTTTTT. Protein: CASSRQGTNEKLFF.

This CDR3 reads CASSHPGQGDNEQFF. CDR3 nucleotides: TGCGCCAGCAGTCACCCGGGACAGGGGGACAATGAGCAGTTCTTC. The V call is TRBV23-1, the J call TRBJ2-1, with 11 bases aligning to TRBD1. TRBV23-1 is treated as an ORF (open reading frame) with a function not yet certain. The CDR3 has 15 amino acids. The V segment lost 3 bases and the J segment 5 bases; nucleotides outside the gene matches: 3.

J is TRBJ2-7 and V is TRBV27; TRBD1 is a possible D gene (6 bases). Germline V lookup: CDR1 MNHEY, CDR2 SMNVEV (reference sequence). The CDR3 covers 12 residues. The V end was cut by 6 bases, the J end by 7 bases, with 13 bases between. CDR3 nucleotides: TGTGCCAGCAGACAGGGAACAAGGGAGCAGTACTTC. Translation gives CASRQGTREQYF.

The chain recombines TRBV25-1 with TRBJ2-7, with 7 bases aligning to TRBD1. This CDR3 region has 13 residues. V lost 6 bases to trimming and J lost 2 bases; unmatched junction nucleotides: 4. The germline CDR1 and CDR2 sequences are MGHDK and SYGVNS. CDR3 protein: CASRKTGPYEQYF. CDR3 nucleotide sequence: TGTGCCAGCAGAAAGACAGGGCCCTACGAGCAGTACTTC.

CDR3 in DNA: TGTGCCAGCAGACTCTATGGGGCCAACGTCCTGACTTTC. Its protein product is CASRLYGANVLTF. This chain links TRBV28 with TRBJ2-6; D not certain. V was shortened by 6 bases and J by 3 bases, with 6 bases between the two germline ends. Germline V gene lookup returns CDR1 MDHEN and CDR2 SYDVKM. CDR3 length: 13 residues.

The rearrangement joins TRBV20-1 to TRBJ1-2; D is perhaps TRBD1 (5 bases). CDR1 is DFQATT and CDR2 is SNEGSKA in the germline V gene (reference sequence). CDR3 size: 11 residues. Trimming removed 2 bases at V and 4 bases at J, with 5 bases between. The CDR3 is CSARQGYGYTF. CDR3 coding DNA: TGCAGTGCTAGACAGGGCTATGGCTACACCTTC.